One sample yielded the 5 T cell receptor beta chains listed below, sequenced in a study of spatial heterogeneity in lung cancer. The sample's time point: blood at routine non-recurrence follow-up after resection. Unsorted whole RNA samples from tumor, nontumor lung or frozen PBMC were sequenced. TCRdb re-analysed the 5' RACE reads in MiXCR, keeping a single row per CDR3 protein. The sample gives roughly 120,000 distinct CDR3 sequences, 9% to 15% of which show up once; around a sixth is in the top ten. This material consisted of PBMCs, taken at follow-up. All receptors come from a male donor with early-stage non-small cell lung cancer.

This clonotype was detected many times. The chain uses TRBV12-5 and TRBJ2-4; D is perhaps TRBD1 or TRBD2 (5 bases each). The CDR3 contains 13 residues. V lost 7 bases and J 7 bases, leaving 14 bases between the germline ends. Germline CDR1 reads LGHNT; CDR2 reads FRNRAP. The CDR3 DNA follows: TGTGCTAGTGCCTCCGGGACCCCCAACATTCAGTACTTC. It specifies CASASGTPNIQYF.

In its sample, this clonotype was seen a few times. The chain links TRBV7-2 to TRBJ2-5; D is uncertain. Per the germline V gene, CDR1 is SGHTA and CDR2 is FQGNSA. Trimming took off 3 bases at V and 5 bases at J, with 10 bases between the two ends. The CDR3 has 13 amino acids. The CDR3 loop is CASSFRHGETQYF. In nucleotides, the CDR3 is TGTGCCAGCAGCTTTCGTCATGGGGAGACCCAGTACTTC.

This clonotype occurred many times. The chain joins TRBV5-8 to TRBJ2-7; 8 nucleotides line up with TRBD1. Germline-derived CDR1 and CDR2 are SGHTS and YDEGEE. The CDR3 covers 16 residues. Unmatched junction bases numbered 16, after V lost 2 bases and J lost 9 bases. The CDR3 nucleotides read TGTGCCAGCAGCTTTGCAGGGGGCACGTGGCCCGGCCGGCAGTACTTC. Its translation is CASSFAGGTWPGRQYF.

The gene calls are TRBV11-1 and TRBJ1-6, with D perhaps matching TRBD1 (5 bases). CDR1 is SGHAT, CDR2 FQDESV, per germline (reference sequence). Trimming shortened V by 3 bases and J by 6 bases, and 15 bases separated the two germline ends. This CDR3 region has 16 residues. Written as DNA, the CDR3 is TGTGCCAGCAGCTTTCGGGACTGGAGACCTAATTCACCCCTCCACTTT. The encoded protein is CASSFRDWRPNSPLHF. Based on the CDR3 plus reference TRBV11-1 and TRBJ1-6, the full variable domain is EAEVAQSPRYKITEKSQAVAFWCDPISGHATLYWYRQILGQGPELLVQFQDESVVDDSQLPKDRFSAERLKGVDSTLKIQPAELGDSAMYLCASSFRDWRPNSPLHFGNGTRLTVT.

This clonotype occurred a few times. The chain joins TRBV4-2 to TRBJ2-5, with D perhaps matching TRBD1 (5 bases). This CDR3 region has 14 residues. Trimming cost V 0 bases and J 4 bases, with 9 bases left between them. Germline V gene lookup returns CDR1 LGHNA and CDR2 YNFKEQ. CDR3 DNA: TGTGCCAGCAGCCAAGATATGGGGCGAGAGACCCAGTACTTC. It yields the protein CASSQDMGRETQYF.